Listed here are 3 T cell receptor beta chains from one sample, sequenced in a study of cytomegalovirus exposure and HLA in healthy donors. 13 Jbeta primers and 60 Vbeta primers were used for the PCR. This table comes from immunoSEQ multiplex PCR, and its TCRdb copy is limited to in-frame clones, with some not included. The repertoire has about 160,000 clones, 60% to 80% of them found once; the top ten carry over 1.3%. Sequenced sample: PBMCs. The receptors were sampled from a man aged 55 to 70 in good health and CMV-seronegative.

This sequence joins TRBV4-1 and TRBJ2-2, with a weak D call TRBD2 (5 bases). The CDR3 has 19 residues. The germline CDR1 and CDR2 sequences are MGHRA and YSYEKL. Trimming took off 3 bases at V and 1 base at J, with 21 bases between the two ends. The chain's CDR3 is CASSHPRLGSTGNTGELFF. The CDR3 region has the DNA TGCGCCAGCAGCCACCCCCGTCTGGGGAGCACCGGGAACACCGGGGAGCTGTTTTTT.

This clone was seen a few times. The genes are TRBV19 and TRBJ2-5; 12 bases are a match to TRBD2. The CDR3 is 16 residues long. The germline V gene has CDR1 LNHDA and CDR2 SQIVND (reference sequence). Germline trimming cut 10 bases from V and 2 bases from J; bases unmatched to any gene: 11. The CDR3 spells CATNPGLAGGQETQYF. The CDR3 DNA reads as TGTGCCACGAATCCAGGGCTAGCGGGAGGGCAAGAGACCCAGTACTTC.

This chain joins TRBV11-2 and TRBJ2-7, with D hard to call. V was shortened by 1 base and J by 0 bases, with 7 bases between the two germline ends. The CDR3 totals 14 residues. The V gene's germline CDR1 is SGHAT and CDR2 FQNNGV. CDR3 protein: CASSLGRRSYEQYF. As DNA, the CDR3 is TGTGCCAGCAGCTTAGGCAGGCGCTCCTACGAGCAGTACTTC.